This is a list of T cell receptor beta chains from one sample in a study of cytomegalovirus exposure and HLA in healthy donors. Method: immunoSEQ multiplex PCR; TCRdb's copy keeps in-frame clones and lacks some. The table includes around 80,000 clones, 62% detected once. The material sequenced was PBMCs. These receptors all come from a male donor in good health and CMV-seropositive. CDR3s include the opening cysteine and the closing phenylalanine or tryptophan. D genes are given only for firm matches. Not all rows give a size; the values are once, few, many and, for expanded clones, a class.

few,.,TRBJ2-4,TRBV18,CASSPPSSPTDIQYF,TGTGCCAGCTCACCACCGAGTTCGCCCACGGACATTCAGTACTTC
.,.,TRBJ2-7,TRBV4-2,CASSHGEGEQYF,TGTGCCAGCAGCCACGGTGAGGGGGAACAGTACTTC
few,TRBD2,TRBJ2-1,TRBV11-2,CASSTISGRFHNEQFF,TGTGCCAGCAGCACGATTAGCGGGAGGTTCCACAATGAGCAGTTCTTC
.,.,TRBJ2-7,TRBV19,CASSIATRAEQYF,TGTGCCAGTAGTATAGCGACACGAGCCGAGCAGTACTTC
.,.,TRBJ1-2,TRBV28,CASSQGQDYGYTF,TGTGCCAGCAGCCAAGGACAAGACTATGGCTACACCTTC
.,TRBD1,TRBJ2-7,TRBV25-1,CASSEWGTGGYEQYF,TGTGCCAGCAGTGAATGGGGGACAGGGGGCTACGAGCAGTACTTC
.,TRBD1,TRBJ2-3,TRBV5-1,CASSLDRGPDTQYF,TGCGCCAGCAGCTTGGACAGGGGACCAGATACGCAGTATTTT
.,.,TRBJ1-1,TRBV9,CASSPQLMNTEAFF,TGTGCCAGCAGCCCTCAACTAATGAACACTGAAGCTTTCTTT
once,TRBD2,TRBJ2-2,TRBV27,CASSSDPLAAGELFF,TGTGCCAGCAGTTCCGACCCTCTAGCGGCCGGGGAGCTGTTTTTT
.,.,TRBJ2-2,TRBV7-2,CASRGSPSANTGELFF,TGTGCCAGCCGAGGTAGCCCGAGCGCGAACACCGGGGAGCTGTTTTTT
few,TRBD1,TRBJ1-4,TRBV9,CASSVGGQSFNEKLFF,TGTGCCAGCAGCGTAGGGGGACAGTCTTTTAATGAAAAACTGTTTTTT
.,.,TRBJ1-1,TRBV19,CASSGTRNTEAFF,TGTGCCAGTTCCGGGACACGGAACACTGAAGCTTTCTTT
few,.,TRBJ1-1,TRBV11-2,CASSLGAGPEAFF,TGTGCCAGCAGCTTAGGAGCAGGCCCTGAAGCTTTCTTT
.,.,TRBJ1-4,TRBV5-6,CASSLAGVGEKLFF,TGTGCCAGCAGCTTGGCAGGGGTAGGAGAAAAACTGTTTTTT
.,.,TRBJ1-1,TRBV7-8,CASSLGDQGRFTEAFF,TGTGCCAGCAGCTTAGGTGATCAGGGAAGGTTTACTGAAGCTTTCTTT
few,TRBD2,TRBJ2-3,TRBV4-2,CASSQALGLAATDTQYF,TGTGCCAGCAGCCAAGCTCTTGGACTAGCGGCCACAGATACGCAGTATTTT
.,TRBD1,TRBJ1-2,TRBV13,CASSPFSPGTGDGYTF,TGTGCCAGCAGTCCTTTCTCGCCCGGGACAGGGGATGGCTACACCTTC
.,.,TRBJ1-2,TRBV4-1,CASSHFSGEYGYTF,TGCGCCAGCAGCCATTTTTCAGGGGAGTATGGCTACACCTTC
few,.,TRBJ1-1,TRBV30,CAWSGRGNTEAFF,TGTGCCTGGAGTGGTAGGGGAAACACTGAAGCTTTCTTT
.,.,TRBJ1-5,TRBV4-1,CASSQEGGSQPQHF,TGCGCCAGCAGCCAAGAAGGAGGGAGTCAGCCCCAGCATTTT
.,TRBD2,TRBJ2-7,TRBV28,CASKGASGSRSYEQYF,TGTGCCAGCAAAGGGGCCAGCGGGAGCCGGAGTTACGAGCAGTACTTC
.,TRBD2,TRBJ2-2,TRBV7-6,CASSSSAQRGDTGELFF,TGTGCCAGCAGCTCGTCGGCCCAGCGGGGGGACACCGGGGAGCTGTTTTTT
.,TRBD1,TRBJ1-5,TRBV5-5,CASSVGTANQPQHF,TGTGCCAGCAGCGTCGGGACAGCCAATCAGCCCCAGCATTTT
.,.,TRBJ2-7,TRBV29-1,CSVEDPGSSYEQYF,TGCAGCGTTGAAGATCCTGGGAGCTCCTACGAGCAGTACTTC
.,.,TRBJ2-1,TRBV30,CAWRPVNEQFF,TGTGCCTGGAGACCGGTCAATGAGCAGTTCTTC
.,TRBD1,TRBJ1-6,TRBV25-1,CASSEGQGAGSPLHF,TGTGCCAGCAGTGAGGGGCAGGGGGCCGGTTCACCCCTCCACTTT
.,.,TRBJ1-3,TRBV9,CASSFQGPGNTIYF,TGTGCCAGCAGCTTTCAGGGTCCTGGAAACACCATATATTTT
.,.,TRBJ1-3,TRBV5-6,CASSSAYSGNTIYF,TGTGCCAGCAGTTCCGCGTACTCTGGAAACACCATATATTTT
few,.,TRBJ1-3,TRBV5-4,CASSLSTGRNTIYF,TGTGCCAGCAGCTTGTCCACGGGGAGAAACACCATATATTTT
few,TRBD1,TRBJ2-4,TRBV28,CASAKQRQGRSGIQYF,TGTGCCAGCGCCAAACAACGACAGGGGAGATCCGGCATTCAGTACTTC
.,TRBD2,TRBJ2-1,TRBV28,CASGTGGGPGRNEQFF,TGTGCCAGCGGGACTGGGGGAGGGCCGGGGCGGAATGAGCAGTTCTTC
.,TRBD2,TRBJ2-1,TRBV6-6,CAGRTSSSNEQFF,TGTGCCGGACGGACTAGCAGTTCCAATGAGCAGTTCTTC
once,.,TRBJ1-2,TRBV5-6,CASSLAGGEGYTF,TGTGCCAGCAGCTTGGCCGGAGGCGAGGGCTACACCTTC
.,.,TRBJ1-3,TRBV19,CAARRDISGNTIYF,TGTGCCGCCCGACGGGACATCTCTGGAAACACCATATATTTT
.,TRBD1,TRBJ1-2,TRBV7-2,CASSRGTVDGYTF,TGTGCCAGCAGCCGAGGGACAGTCGATGGCTACACCTTC
few,.,TRBJ1-2,TRBV6-1,CASSDRGAVHDWTF,TGTGCCAGCAGTGACCGGGGTGCCGTGCACGACTGGACCTTC
.,.,TRBJ2-1,TRBV28,CASSPSQGWHYNEQFF,TGTGCCAGCAGTCCTTCACAGGGTTGGCACTACAATGAGCAGTTCTTC
.,TRBD1,TRBJ1-2,TRBV6-1,CASRGTGSKDGYTF,TGTGCCAGCAGGGGGACAGGGTCGAAGGATGGCTACACCTTC
few,TRBD2,TRBJ2-7,TRBV7-2,CASSLNREGLRYEQYF,TGTGCCAGCAGCTTAAATCGGGAGGGCCTAAGGTACGAGCAGTACTTC
.,.,TRBJ2-7,TRBV5-4,CASSLPTTYEQYF,TGTGCCAGCAGCTTGCCTACGACCTACGAGCAGTACTTC
few,.,TRBJ1-1,TRBV19,CASSIMGTNTEAFF,TGTGCCAGTAGTATAATGGGCACTAACACTGAAGCTTTCTTT
few,.,TRBJ1-1,TRBV11-3,CASSSVGENDSRTEAFF,TGTGCCAGCAGCTCCGTAGGTGAGAATGATAGCCGGACTGAAGCTTTCTTT
.,TRBD1,TRBJ1-5,TRBV28,CASSPIRGDQPQHF,TGTGCCAGCAGCCCCATCAGGGGGGATCAGCCCCAGCATTTT
.,.,TRBJ1-2,TRBV6-5,CASVTAQGYGYPF,TGTGCCAGCGTCACAGCCCAGGGTTATGGCTACCCCTTC
few,TRBD2,TRBJ2-3,TRBV7-6,CASSLAWDYSDTQYF,TGTGCCAGCAGCTTAGCCTGGGACTACTCAGATACGCAGTATTTT
.,.,TRBJ1-1,TRBV2,CASRLETNTEAFF,TGTGCCAGCAGGCTAGAGACGAACACTGAAGCTTTCTTT
.,TRBD2,TRBJ2-3,TRBV30,CAWGTAGGPDTQYF,TGTGCCTGGGGGACAGCGGGAGGGCCCGATACGCAGTATTTT
.,.,TRBJ2-6,TRBV9,CASRPTGTGANVLTF,TGTGCCAGCAGACCTACAGGGACTGGGGCCAACGTCCTGACTTTC
once,TRBD1,TRBJ1-4,TRBV7-9,CSSSLAQGGTNEKLFF,TGTTCCAGCAGCTTAGCACAGGGGGGGACTAATGAAAAACTGTTTTTT
.,TRBD2,TRBJ2-5,TRBV23-1,CASSLRGDTKTSGRVETQYF,TGCGCCAGCAGTCTCCGAGGGGACACTAAGACTAGCGGGAGAGTGGAGACCCAGTACTTC
.,.,TRBJ1-6,TRBV5-1,CASSPEGSPPLHF,TGCGCCAGCAGCCCGGAGGGCAGCCCACCCCTCCACTTT
.,.,TRBJ1-1,TRBV14,CASSSRGGYTEAFF,TGTGCCAGCAGTTCGAGAGGAGGATACACTGAAGCTTTCTTT